The rows below give T cell receptor beta chains drawn from one sample of a study of T-cell reconstitution after alpha-beta-depleted transplantation in children. In TCRdb, the PCR reads were re-called with MiXCR into one record per CDR3 protein. The sample contains about 170,000 distinct CDR3 sequences, 8.5% to 14% of which appear only once. Sequenced material: PBMCs, taken before TCRalphabeta/CD19-depleted stem cell transplant. These receptors originate from a boy between 2 and 10 years old with acute myeloid leukemia, due to receive a stem cell transplant. Each CDR3 is given with its conserved first and last residue. Fields, in order: CDR3 protein, CDR3 DNA, V gene, D gene, clone size, J gene. The D gene is left open where the match is weak. Part of the rows lack a size; the others show once, few, many or a class for expanded clones.

cdr3_aa: CASSHTTAGGLLGTGELFF
cdr3_nt: TGCGCCAGCAGCCACACCACAGCGGGGGGGCTCCTTGGCACCGGGGAGCTGTTTTTT
v_call: TRBV5-1
d_call: TRBD2
clone_size: many
j_call: TRBJ2-2

cdr3_aa: CASSRDGVNQPQHF
cdr3_nt: TGTGCCAGCTCGAGGGACGGGGTAAATCAGCCCCAGCATTTT
v_call: TRBV18
d_call: .
clone_size: many
j_call: TRBJ1-5

cdr3_aa: CASSFDRDTGELFF
cdr3_nt: TGTGCCAGCAGCTTCGATCGGGACACCGGGGAGCTGTTTTTT
v_call: TRBV7-2
d_call: .
clone_size: many
j_call: TRBJ2-2

cdr3_aa: CASSLSSTLNSPLHF
cdr3_nt: TGCGCCAGCAGCTTGTCATCCACGCTTAATTCACCCCTCCACTTT
v_call: TRBV5-1
d_call: .
clone_size: many
j_call: TRBJ1-6

cdr3_aa: CASSFGTGIIYEQYF
cdr3_nt: TGCGCCAGCAGCTTCGGGACTGGAATCATCTACGAGCAGTACTTC
v_call: TRBV5-1
d_call: .
clone_size: many
j_call: TRBJ2-7

cdr3_aa: CASSPNTEAFF
cdr3_nt: TGTGCCAGCAGCCCAAACACTGAAGCTTTCTTT
v_call: TRBV18
d_call: .
clone_size: many
j_call: TRBJ1-1

cdr3_aa: CASSLTSGGALLDTQYF
cdr3_nt: TGCGCCAGCAGCCTAACTAGCGGGGGGGCCCTTTTAGATACGCAGTATTTT
v_call: TRBV4-1
d_call: TRBD2
clone_size: .
j_call: TRBJ2-3

cdr3_aa: CSARGQGTTGGYTF
cdr3_nt: TGCAGTGCTAGAGGACAGGGAACAACGGGCGGCTACACCTTC
v_call: TRBV20-1
d_call: TRBD1
clone_size: many
j_call: TRBJ1-2

cdr3_aa: CASSRTGPIGYEQYF
cdr3_nt: TGTGCCAGCAGCCGTACCGGGCCAATCGGGTACGAGCAGTACTTC
v_call: TRBV27
d_call: .
clone_size: many
j_call: TRBJ2-7

cdr3_aa: CSARDRLAGGITDTQYF
cdr3_nt: TGCAGTGCTAGAGATCGGTTAGCGGGGGGGATCACAGATACGCAGTATTTT
v_call: TRBV20-1
d_call: TRBD2
clone_size: many
j_call: TRBJ2-3

cdr3_aa: CASRSGAGYHQETQYF
cdr3_nt: TGTGCCAGCAGATCCGGTGCGGGGTACCACCAAGAGACCCAGTACTTC
v_call: TRBV11-2
d_call: .
clone_size: many
j_call: TRBJ2-5